A selection of T cell receptor beta chains follows, all from one sample in a study of cytotoxic CD8 clonotypes in ibrutinib-treated CLL. TCRdb's table, derived via immunoSEQ multiplex PCR, lists solely in-frame clones and lacks some. The table lists approximately 50,000 clones, approximately 71% of them singletons, with 43% in the top ten. The input for sequencing was PBMCs, taken after 12 months of ibrutinib treatment. These receptors were collected from a human donor with chronic lymphocytic leukemia. Each CDR3 is given with its conserved first and last residue. D genes are given only for firm matches. Rows may omit the clone size; those that give it use once, few, many or a size class.

CDR3nt | CDR3aa | j_gene | abundance | d_gene | v_gene
TGCGCCAGCAGCCAAGATTTTCTAGCGGGAGTAGTGGGTTACAATGAGCAGTTCTTC | CASSQDFLAGVVGYNEQFF | TRBJ2-1 | . | TRBD2 | TRBV4-3
TGTGCCAGCAGCGCCGACAGGGGTTGGGGATCCTACGAGCAGTACTTC | CASSADRGWGSYEQYF | TRBJ2-7 | . | TRBD1 | TRBV7-9
TGCAGTGCTAGATGGGGGGAGACCCAGTACTTC | CSARWGETQYF | TRBJ2-5 | . | . | TRBV20-1
TGTGCCAGTAGTATTAGCAAGGCTAACACTGAAGCTTTCTTT | CASSISKANTEAFF | TRBJ1-1 | . | . | TRBV19
TGTGCCAGCAGTACCACAGGGGGCCGAGATGAGACCCAGTACTTC | CASSTTGGRDETQYF | TRBJ2-5 | . | TRBD1 | TRBV27
TGTGCCAGCAGTGAGTCTGACGGTAAGATCGCCCATTTT | CASSESDGKIAHF | TRBJ1-5 | . | . | TRBV6-1
TGCGCCAGCAGCCATGACAGCTACGAGCAGTACTTC | CASSHDSYEQYF | TRBJ2-7 | . | . | TRBV4-1
TGCGCCAGCAGCTTAACAGGACAGGGGGCGAACGAGCAGTACTTC | CASSLTGQGANEQYF | TRBJ2-7 | . | TRBD1 | TRBV5-1
TGTGCCAGCAGTTTGGGACAGGGGGCTAACGAGCAGTTCTTC | CASSLGQGANEQFF | TRBJ2-1 | . | TRBD1 | TRBV27
TGTGCCAGCAGAACAGGGGCTCTTAATGGCTACACCTTC | CASRTGALNGYTF | TRBJ1-2 | . | TRBD1 | TRBV28
TGTGCCAGCAGTGAAACAGGGATCAGCAATCAGCCCCAGCATTTT | CASSETGISNQPQHF | TRBJ1-5 | few | . | TRBV2
TGTGCCAGCAGTTACTCGTTCCGAGGACAAGAGACCCAGTACTTC | CASSYSFRGQETQYF | TRBJ2-5 | . | . | TRBV6-6
TGTGCCAGCAGTTACTACGGGACGGTGGGTCGCGATGAGCAGTTCTTC | CASSYYGTVGRDEQFF | TRBJ2-1 | . | . | TRBV6-6
TGCGCCAGCAGCTTGGAAGGGACATACGAGCAGTACTTC | CASSLEGTYEQYF | TRBJ2-7 | . | . | TRBV5-1
TGTGCCAGCAGCGTTGTTGGGCCCGATACGCAGTATTTT | CASSVVGPDTQYF | TRBJ2-3 | . | . | TRBV9
TGTGCCAGCAGCCTGGGACACCTCTACGAGCAGTACTTC | CASSLGHLYEQYF | TRBJ2-7 | . | . | TRBV7-9
TGTGCCAGCTCACCCCCTCTGGCTGGGACGGGAGAGCAGTTCTTC | CASSPPLAGTGEQFF | TRBJ2-1 | . | . | TRBV18
TGTGCCAGCAGAAGACAGGGTCACGGTCAGCCCCAGCATTTT | CASRRQGHGQPQHF | TRBJ1-5 | . | TRBD1 | TRBV6-5
TGTGCCACCTTAGGACAGGGGGGAAATCGGCCCCAGCATTTT | CATLGQGGNRPQHF | TRBJ1-5 | . | TRBD1 | TRBV6-1
TGTGCCAGCAGTCATCTTAATCCTAACTACGAGCAGTACTTC | CASSHLNPNYEQYF | TRBJ2-7 | . | . | TRBV6-6
TGTGCCAGCAGCTTGGGCGGAGGAGTTTACGAGCAGTACTTC | CASSLGGGVYEQYF | TRBJ2-7 | few | . | TRBV5-4
TGTGCCAGTAGTATAGCGACAGATAGCAATCAGCCCCAGCATTTT | CASSIATDSNQPQHF | TRBJ1-5 | . | . | TRBV19
TGTGCCAGCAGCCAAGGGACTACCTACAATGAGCAGTTCTTC | CASSQGTTYNEQFF | TRBJ2-1 | . | . | TRBV14
TGTGCCAGCAGTCCGACAGGGCGTGCTGAAGCTTTCTTT | CASSPTGRAEAFF | TRBJ1-1 | . | TRBD1 | TRBV28
TGCGCCAGCAGCTTGGAACCCAGCGGTGAGCAGTTCTTC | CASSLEPSGEQFF | TRBJ2-1 | . | . | TRBV5-1
TGTGCCAGTGGGACAGACGGGACTAGCGCATTCTTC | CASGTDGTSAFF | TRBJ2-1 | . | TRBD2 | TRBV2
TGTGCCAGCAGCCAAGGTATCAGCGGGTCGAACACCGGGGAGCTGTTTTTT | CASSQGISGSNTGELFF | TRBJ2-2 | . | . | TRBV4-2
TGTGCCAGCAGCGGACGTTTACTAGGTGACACCTACAATGAGCAGTTCTTC | CASSGRLLGDTYNEQFF | TRBJ2-1 | . | . | TRBV9
TGCGCCAGCAGCCAAGCCCCCTCCACGGGGTATAGCAATCAGCCCCAGCATTTT | CASSQAPSTGYSNQPQHF | TRBJ1-5 | . | . | TRBV4-1
TGTGCCAGCAGCCCAGGGGCGGACAAGCCTAACACTGAAGCTTTCTTT | CASSPGADKPNTEAFF | TRBJ1-1 | . | . | TRBV4-2
TGCGCCAGCAGCCCGAATCGGGCGGGATCCTACAATGAGCAGTTCTTC | CASSPNRAGSYNEQFF | TRBJ2-1 | . | . | TRBV5-1
TGTGCCAGCAGTTTAGAGGGGGCGGGTGGAAACACCATATATTTT | CASSLEGAGGNTIYF | TRBJ1-3 | . | TRBD1 | TRBV28
TGTGCCAGCAGCGCCGGAGGGGGCCGCAATGAGCAGTTCTTC | CASSAGGGRNEQFF | TRBJ2-1 | . | . | TRBV9
TGTGCCAGTAGCGGACATCTTAATCAGCCCCAGCATTTT | CASSGHLNQPQHF | TRBJ1-5 | . | . | TRBV19
TGCGCCAGCAGCCGAGGGAGTGGCAATCAGCCCCAGCATTTT | CASSRGSGNQPQHF | TRBJ1-5 | . | . | TRBV4-3
TGCGCCAGCAGCCAAGTCGACTTGGGGCTAGCGGGAACGAATACGCAGTATTTT | CASSQVDLGLAGTNTQYF | TRBJ2-3 | . | TRBD2 | TRBV4-1
TGTGCCAGCAGCTTACAAGCGGGTAGACCCTTTTCTTGGGATGAGCAGTTCTTC | CASSLQAGRPFSWDEQFF | TRBJ2-1 | . | . | TRBV7-9
TGTGCCAGCAGCGCACCGGAACAGGGGAACTACAATGAGCAGTTCTTC | CASSAPEQGNYNEQFF | TRBJ2-1 | . | TRBD1 | TRBV5-4
TGTGCCAGCAGCCGCGTCGACAGGGGGCGATGGGGCACAGATACGCAGTATTTT | CASSRVDRGRWGTDTQYF | TRBJ2-3 | . | TRBD1 | TRBV25-1
TGTGCCAGCAGTGACCGGGGTGTCTACGAGCAGTACTTC | CASSDRGVYEQYF | TRBJ2-7 | . | . | TRBV2
TGTGCCAGCAGCATAGCGGAGACCCAGTACTTC | CASSIAETQYF | TRBJ2-5 | few | . | TRBV7-2
TGTGCCAGCAGCTCGGAAAGACGGAGGTCAAATTCACCCCTCCACTTT | CASSSERRRSNSPLHF | TRBJ1-6 | . | . | TRBV5-4
TGTGCCAGCAGCTTGGTTCCCGCTGGGGATACGCAGTATTTT | CASSLVPAGDTQYF | TRBJ2-3 | few | . | TRBV5-4
TGTGCCAGTACGGGCAGGGTTGTTTCAGAGACCCAGTACTTC | CASTGRVVSETQYF | TRBJ2-5 | . | . | TRBV2
TGTGCCAGCAGTATGGACGGGAACTATGGCTACACCTTC | CASSMDGNYGYTF | TRBJ1-2 | . | . | TRBV5-5
TGTGCCAGCAGGCTGAGCAATCAGCCCCAGCATTTT | CASRLSNQPQHF | TRBJ1-5 | . | . | TRBV6-1
TGTGCCAGCTCACCTACCGGGACGAAGCAAGAGACCCAGTACTTC | CASSPTGTKQETQYF | TRBJ2-5 | . | . | TRBV18
TGTGCCAGCAGCCAAGAGGGCAGGATCTCTGGAAACACCATATATTTT | CASSQEGRISGNTIYF | TRBJ1-3 | . | . | TRBV4-2
TGTGCCAGCAGCTTAGTGCGGTTTGGGACCCAGTACTTC | CASSLVRFGTQYF | TRBJ2-5 | . | . | TRBV11-2
TGTGCCGGGAGGGATCCCTACAATGAGCAGTTCTTC | CAGRDPYNEQFF | TRBJ2-1 | . | TRBD2 | TRBV2
TGTGCCAGCAGTGAAGGGGGGGGGTCGGATACGCAGTATTTT | CASSEGGGSDTQYF | TRBJ2-3 | . | TRBD2 | TRBV6-1
TGTGCCAGCAGTGTCGGCGGGGCCGCAGATACGCAGTATTTT | CASSVGGAADTQYF | TRBJ2-3 | . | . | TRBV6-1
TGTGCCAGCAGCTTAGCCAACAGGGGATCCGGGGCCAACGTCCTGACTTTC | CASSLANRGSGANVLTF | TRBJ2-6 | . | TRBD1 | TRBV11-3
TGTGCCAGCAGTGAAGGGACTAGCGGAACCTACGAGCAGTACTTC | CASSEGTSGTYEQYF | TRBJ2-7 | many | TRBD2 | TRBV2
TGTGCCAGCAGTGGGCTGTACGAGCAGTACTTC | CASSGLYEQYF | TRBJ2-7 | . | . | TRBV27
TGTGCCAGCAGCAACCGCTGGGGGACAGGTGGAAATGAGCAGTTCTTC | CASSNRWGTGGNEQFF | TRBJ2-1 | few | TRBD1 | TRBV5-4
TGTGCCAGCAGCGTAGGGTCTAGCCCCACCGGGGAGCTGTTTTTT | CASSVGSSPTGELFF | TRBJ2-2 | . | . | TRBV9
TGTGCCAGCAGTTTGGGACAGGGGACCTACGAGCAGTACTTC | CASSLGQGTYEQYF | TRBJ2-7 | . | TRBD1 | TRBV6-6
TGTGCCAGCAGGCTACCGGGACAGGGGGCTGGGGAGCAGTACTTC | CASRLPGQGAGEQYF | TRBJ2-7 | . | TRBD1 | TRBV6-5
TGCGCCAGCAGGGACCGAGGATCCTCCTACGAGCAGTACTTC | CASRDRGSSYEQYF | TRBJ2-7 | once | . | TRBV5-1